This T cell receptor beta chain was recovered during a study of cytomegalovirus exposure and HLA in healthy donors. V lost 6 bases and J 0 bases, leaving 10 bases between the germline ends. This CDR3 spans 14 amino acids. CDR1 is SGHDN, CDR2 FVKESK, per germline. Clones were read by immunoSEQ multiplex PCR, and TCRdb kept only the in-frame ones, dropping some. Among about 330,000 clones listed, about nine tenths were seen once. This receptor was obtained from a young woman in good health and CMV-seronegative. The J gene is TRBJ2-3, the V gene TRBV14; TRBD2 might be the D (6 bases). Sequencing input: PBMCs. The CDR3 spells CASRSGLSTDTQYF. The CDR3 nucleotides read TGTGCCAGCAGATCGGGACTGAGCACAGATACGCAGTATTTT.